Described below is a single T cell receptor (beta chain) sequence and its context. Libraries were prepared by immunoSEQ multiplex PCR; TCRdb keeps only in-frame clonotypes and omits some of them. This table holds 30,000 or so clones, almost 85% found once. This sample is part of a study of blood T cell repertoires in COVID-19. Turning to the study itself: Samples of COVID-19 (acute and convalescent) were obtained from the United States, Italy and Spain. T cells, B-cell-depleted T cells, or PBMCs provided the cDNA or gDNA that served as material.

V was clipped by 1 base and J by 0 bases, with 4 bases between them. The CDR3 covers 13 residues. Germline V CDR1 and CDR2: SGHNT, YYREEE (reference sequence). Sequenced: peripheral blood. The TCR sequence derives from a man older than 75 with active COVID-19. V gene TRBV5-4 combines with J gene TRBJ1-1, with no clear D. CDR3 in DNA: TGTGCCAGCAGCTTGAGCCTGAACACTGAAGCTTTCTTT. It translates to CASSLSLNTEAFF.